This T cell receptor (beta chain) derives from a study of blood T cell repertoires in COVID-19. Across the study: Italy, Spain and the United States were the sources of the convalescent and acute COVID-19 samples. T cells, B-cell-depleted T cells, or PBMCs provided the cDNA or gDNA that served as material.

CDR1 and CDR2 (germline): LGHDT, YNNKEL (reference sequence). V dropped 0 bases and J dropped 0 bases, with 12 bases sitting between them. This CDR3 contains 17 residues. Method: immunoSEQ multiplex PCR; TCRdb's copy keeps in-frame clones and lacks some. This sample has about 170,000 clones; around four fifths occur once, and the top ten carry around 8.4%. This clone appeared a few times. The sequencing sample was made of peripheral blood. The chain joins TRBV3-1 (or the pseudogene TRBV3-2) to TRBJ1-3, with unresolved D. This receptor was identified in an elderly woman with COVID-19, enrolled during active disease. The CDR3 DNA reads TGTGCCAGCAGCCAAGAGTACCAGGCATCCTCTGGAAACACCATATATTTT. Its protein product is CASSQEYQASSGNTIYF.